A single sample is the source of the 27 T cell receptor beta chains below, sequenced in a study of neoadjuvant anti-PD-1 for oral cavity cancer. The time point: after neoadjuvant nivolumab, at surgical resection. The table came from immunoSEQ multiplex PCR; TCRdb's copy has only in-frame clones and leaves some out. The sample lists 55,000 to 75,000 clones; 85% to 90% were seen once. The material sequenced was PBMCs, taken after nivolumab (anti-PD-1) treatment. The source is a person between 40 and 85 years old with oral cavity squamous cell carcinoma.

This chain connects TRBV27 to TRBJ1-1; possible D gene TRBD1, 5 bases. This CDR3 is built from 14 residues. Trimming took off 2 bases at V and 5 bases at J, with 12 bases between the two ends. Per germline, CDR1 MNHEY and CDR2 SMNVEV (reference sequence). The DNA for the CDR3 is TGTGCCAGCAGTTTAAGGGGCGGTCAGACTGAAGCTTTCTTT. This codes for CASSLRGGQTEAFF.

This rearrangement joins TRBV5-1 to TRBJ2-7; 9 bases agree with TRBD1. The V segment lost 2 bases and the J segment 6 bases; nucleotides outside the gene matches: 6. Germline V gene sequence: CDR1 SGHRS, CDR2 YFSETQ. The CDR3 covers 14 residues. The CDR3 nucleotides are TGCGCCAGCAGCTTTCCCGGGACAGGGAGCGAGCAGTACTTC. Its translation is CASSFPGTGSEQYF. The entire variable domain, with the rest obtained from reference TRBV5-1 and TRBJ2-7, is as follows: KAGVTQTPRYLIKTRGQQVTLSCSPISGHRSVSWYQQTPGQGLQFLFEYFSETQRNKGNFPGRFSGRQFSNSRSEMNVSTLELGDSALYLCASSFPGTGSEQYFGPGTRLTVT.

This clone was seen a handful of times. V usage is TRBV19 and J usage is TRBJ2-1, with D perhaps matching TRBD1 (5 bases). Germline CDR1 is LNHDA and CDR2 is SQIVND (reference sequence). The CDR3 has 12 amino acids. Between the trimmed V and J ends, which lost 4 bases and 6 bases, there was a span of 7 bases. CDR3 coding DNA: TGTGCCAGTAGTAGACAGTCCAATGAGCAGTTCTTC. This encodes CASSRQSNEQFF.

The gene calls are TRBV5-1 and TRBJ2-7; D call uncertain. The CDR3 covers 13 residues. V was cut by 0 bases and J by 6 bases, with 10 bases left in between. Germline assignment: CDR1 SGHRS and CDR2 YFSETQ. The CDR3 DNA reads TGCGCCAGCAGCTTGGAGTCCTTTAGCGAGCAGTACTTC. It yields the protein CASSLESFSEQYF.

This clone is medium-sized in the sample. This chain joins TRBV11-2 and TRBJ1-1; no clear D. The CDR3 consists of 14 residues. Germline-derived CDR1 and CDR2 are SGHAT and FQNNGV. The V end was cut by 3 bases, the J end by 3 bases, with 11 bases between. This CDR3 is CASSFEGRDTEAFF. CDR3 nucleotides: TGTGCCAGCAGCTTCGAGGGAAGAGACACTGAAGCTTTCTTT.

The V gene is TRBV15, the J gene TRBJ1-4; D is unclear. The germline gives CDR1 LNHNV, CDR2 YYDKDF (reference sequence). V was trimmed by 7 bases and J by 16 bases, leaving 16 bases between them. The CDR3 has 11 residues. The CDR3 coding sequence is TGTGCCACCATACTTTGGACCGGACCGTTTTTT. Encoded protein: CATILWTGPFF. The full variable domain, its missing parts supplied by reference TRBV15 and TRBJ1-4, is DAMVIQNPRYQVTQFGKPVTLSCSQTLNHNVMYWYQQKSSQAPKLLFHYYDKDFNNEADTPDNFQSRRPNTSFCFLDIRSPGLGDTAMYLCATILWTGPFFGSGTQLSVL.

The chain employs TRBV11-2 and TRBJ2-1; D is possibly TRBD2 (5 bases). V was cut by 3 bases and J by 0 bases, with 9 bases left in between. CDR1 and CDR2 from the germline V gene are SGHAT and FQNNGV. The CDR3 totals 15 residues. The CDR3 nucleotides read TGTGCCAGCAGCTTGGCGGGTGTCTCCTACAATGAGCAGTTCTTC. Protein sequence: CASSLAGVSYNEQFF.

The gene calls are TRBV5-1 and TRBJ1-1; D gene ambiguous. The V gene's germline CDR1 is SGHRS and CDR2 YFSETQ. CDR3 length equals 15 residues. V was cut by 0 bases and J by 4 bases, with 13 bases left in between. CDR3 nucleotides: TGCGCCAGCAGCTTGGCCGTATCTTCCCCCACTGAAGCTTTCTTT. Protein: CASSLAVSSPTEAFF.

The V call is TRBV7-9, the J call TRBJ1-2; 8 nucleotides line up with TRBD1. The J segment lost 5 bases and the V segment lost 5 bases, leaving 7 bases of the junction unmatched. The CDR3 consists of 14 residues. Germline-derived CDR1 and CDR2 are SEHNR and FQNEAQ (reference sequence). The DNA of the CDR3 is TGTGCCAGCAGCGGTCCGGGACAGGAATATGGCTACACCTTC. Residues: CASSGPGQEYGYTF.

The genes are TRBV4-1 and TRBJ2-3; 7 positions agree with TRBD2. The CDR3 is made up of 16 amino acids. The germline CDR1 and CDR2 sequences are MGHRA and YSYEKL. The J segment lost 4 bases and the V segment lost 1 base, leaving 8 bases of the junction unmatched. The CDR3 protein is CASSQGTSAVSDTQYF. DNA for the CDR3: TGCGCCAGCAGCCAAGGTACTAGCGCCGTTTCAGATACGCAGTATTTT.

The chain links TRBV27 to TRBJ1-5, with D maybe TRBD1 (5 bases). The germline gives CDR1 MNHEY, CDR2 SMNVEV (reference sequence). The CDR3 has 17 residues. The germline V and J ends were trimmed by 5 bases and 3 bases, with 20 bases remaining between them. CDR3 DNA: TGTGCCAGCAGTGACGACCTAACAGCAGGGTCCAATCAGCCCCAGCATTTT. It yields the protein CASSDDLTAGSNQPQHF.

This chain connects TRBV7-9 to TRBJ2-3; possibly TRBD1 for D (5 bases). Trimming pared 5 bases from V and 2 bases from J, leaving 14 bases between. This CDR3 has 15 amino acids. In germline, CDR1 is SEHNR, CDR2 FQNEAQ (reference sequence). The CDR3 loop is CASSPKGPFTDTQYF. DNA of the CDR3: TGTGCCAGCAGCCCTAAGGGGCCCTTCACAGATACGCAGTATTTT.

V and J are TRBV5-1 and TRBJ1-1, with 8 bases fitting TRBD1. Germline loops: CDR1 SGHRS, CDR2 YFSETQ. Trimming removed 4 bases from V and 0 bases from J; junction bases left unmatched: 2. This CDR3 is built from 14 residues. CDR3 residues: CASSGTGLNTEAFF. For the CDR3, the DNA is TGCGCCAGCAGCGGGACAGGTTTGAACACTGAAGCTTTCTTT.

The chain uses TRBV6-5 and TRBJ1-5; D is unclear. Germline loops: CDR1 MNHEY, CDR2 SVGAGI. The CDR3 sequence is 16 residues long. Trimming left V 0 bases short and J 2 bases short, with 11 bases between. This CDR3 is CASSYSFPRGNQPQHF. The CDR3 region has the DNA TGTGCCAGCAGTTACTCGTTCCCAAGGGGCAATCAGCCCCAGCATTTT.

The chain combines TRBV5-4 with TRBJ1-2, with 10 nucleotides matching TRBD1. This CDR3 is 16 amino acids long. V gave up 5 bases and J gave up 4 bases; unmatched junction bases: 11. The germline gives CDR1 SGHNT, CDR2 YYREEE (reference sequence). The CDR3 is CASSWDRGYLGYGYTF. In DNA form, the CDR3 reads TGTGCCAGCAGTTGGGACAGGGGTTATTTAGGCTATGGCTACACCTTC.

This clone was counted a few times. The chain combines TRBV9 with TRBJ2-3; D unclear. Germline V gives CDR1 SGDLS, CDR2 YYNGEE. V lost 4 bases and J lost 2, with 11 bases in between. The CDR3 runs to 14 residues. CDR3 in DNA: TGTGCCAGCAGCTCCGTTACGTACACAGATACGCAGTATTTT. It is translated as CASSSVTYTDTQYF.

V usage is TRBV5-1 and J usage is TRBJ2-7; 10 nucleotides match TRBD1. Germline values: CDR1 SGHRS, CDR2 YFSETQ. The CDR3 sequence is 14 residues long. V gave up 4 bases and J gave up 6 bases; unmatched junction bases: 7. CDR3 nucleotides: TGCGCCAGCAGCAGGAGGGACAGGGGAGCCGAGCAGTACTTC. It is translated as CASSRRDRGAEQYF.

J is TRBJ2-3 and V is TRBV28; D assignment may be TRBD1 or TRBD2 (5 bases each). V was clipped by 6 bases and J by 0 bases, with 10 bases between them. The V gene's germline CDR1 is MDHEN and CDR2 SYDVKM. This CDR3 is built from 14 residues. CDR3 in amino acids: CASSWGRSTDTQYF. The CDR3 DNA reads TGTGCCAGCAGCTGGGGACGGAGCACAGATACGCAGTATTTT. Supplemented by reference TRBV28 and TRBJ2-3, the full variable domain reads DVKVTQSSRYLVKRTGEKVFLECVQDMDHENMFWYRQDPGLGLRLIYFSYDVKMKEKGDIPEGYSVSREKKERFSLILESASTNQTSMYLCASSWGRSTDTQYFGPGTRLTVL.

The V and J genes are TRBV5-5 and TRBJ1-5, with 8 bases fitting TRBD1. Germline assignment: CDR1 SGHKS and CDR2 YYEKEE (reference sequence). V trimming: 1 base; J trimming: 1 base; junction bases outside the gene matches: 1. This CDR3 has 15 residues. Here the CDR3 DNA reads TGTGCCAGCAGCTTGCAGGGGGCGAGCAATCAGCCCCAGCATTTT. Its translation is CASSLQGASNQPQHF.

In its sample, this clone was seen a few times. The chain has TRBV6-5 and TRBJ1-5; no reliable D call. The V and J ends lost 0 bases and 0 bases respectively, with 6 bases between them. This CDR3 has 15 residues. Germline CDR1 MNHEY, CDR2 SVGAGI. The CDR3 DNA sequence: TGTGCCAGCAGTTACTCACAATATAGCAATCAGCCCCAGCATTTT. This sequence encodes CASSYSQYSNQPQHF.

The genes are TRBV5-4 and TRBJ2-5; D is unresolved. Per germline, CDR1 SGHNT and CDR2 YYREEE (reference sequence). This CDR3 is built from 13 residues. Trimming cost V 2 bases and J 5 bases, with 10 bases left between them. The CDR3 loop is CASSLRVEETQYF. The CDR3 DNA is TGTGCCAGCAGCTTAAGAGTAGAGGAGACCCAGTACTTC.

V is TRBV2 and J is TRBJ2-6; no reliable D call. V gave up 6 bases and J gave up 0 bases, with 6 bases separating them. The CDR3 totals 14 residues. Per the germline V gene, CDR1 is SNHLY and CDR2 is FYNNEI. CDR3 nucleotides: TGTGCCAGCAGGGGTTACTCTGGGGCCAACGTCCTGACTTTC. This translates into CASRGYSGANVLTF.

The CDR3 protein is CAWSFPLLSVYNEQFF. The CDR3, as DNA: TGTGCCTGGAGTTTCCCCCTCCTTTCAGTCTACAATGAGCAGTTCTTC. This chain links TRBV30 with TRBJ2-1; D unclear. This CDR3 has 16 residues. Germline-derived CDR1 and CDR2 are GTSNPN and SVGIG (reference sequence). Trimming cost V 2 bases and J 3 bases, with 17 bases left between them.

The chain uses TRBV7-8 and TRBJ1-1; no clear D gene. This CDR3 contains 14 residues. V shed 3 bases and J shed 4 bases, with 12 bases lying between them. Germline CDR1 SGHVS, CDR2 FQNEAQ. The CDR3 protein is CASSFRRIATEAFF. CDR3 bases: TGTGCCAGCAGCTTTAGGCGGATCGCCACTGAAGCTTTCTTT.

The chain combines TRBV11-2 with TRBJ1-1, with no clear D. V shed 5 bases and J shed 0 bases, with 10 bases lying between them. This CDR3 region has 14 residues. Germline CDR1 is SGHAT and CDR2 is FQNNGV. The CDR3 DNA reads as TGTGCCAGCAGCCAAGGACGGGTGAACACTGAAGCTTTCTTT. It yields the protein CASSQGRVNTEAFF.

The gene calls are TRBV2 and TRBJ2-1; the D gene is possibly TRBD1 (6 bases). V gave up 5 bases and J gave up 9 bases, with 11 bases separating them. The CDR3 is made up of 12 amino acids. Germline V gene sequence: CDR1 SNHLY, CDR2 FYNNEI. The CDR3 loop reads CASSTGYPEQFF. In DNA, the CDR3 is TGTGCCAGCAGTACAGGGTATCCTGAGCAGTTCTTC.

The chain links TRBV9 to TRBJ2-7; 8 bases match TRBD2. This CDR3 spans 14 amino acids. V dropped 3 bases and J dropped 2; count of bases not matched to a gene: 4. Per the germline V gene, CDR1 is SGDLS and CDR2 is YYNGEE. The chain's CDR3 is CASSDLTSAYEQYF. CDR3 bases: TGTGCCAGCAGCGACCTGACTAGCGCCTACGAGCAGTACTTC.